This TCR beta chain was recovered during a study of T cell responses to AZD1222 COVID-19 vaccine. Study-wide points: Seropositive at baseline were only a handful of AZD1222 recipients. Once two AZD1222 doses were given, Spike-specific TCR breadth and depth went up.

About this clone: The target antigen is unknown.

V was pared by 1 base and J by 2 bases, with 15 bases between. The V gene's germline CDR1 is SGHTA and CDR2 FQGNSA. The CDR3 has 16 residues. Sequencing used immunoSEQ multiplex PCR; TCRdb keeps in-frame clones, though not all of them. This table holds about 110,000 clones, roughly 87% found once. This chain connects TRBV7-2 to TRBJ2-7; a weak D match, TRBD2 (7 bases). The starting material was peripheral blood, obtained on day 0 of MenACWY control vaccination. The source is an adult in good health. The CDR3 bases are TGTGCCAGCAGCTTAGTAGGCGGGGGCTTACCCTACGAGCAGTACTTC. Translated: CASSLVGGGLPYEQYF.